These 15 T cell receptor beta chains came from one sample sequenced in a study of radiotherapy plus CTLA-4 blockade in lung cancer. The data were produced by immunoSEQ multiplex PCR, yet TCRdb's version contains in-frame clones alone and is incomplete. Of tens of thousands of clones listed, roughly 80% are singletons. Material: peripheral blood, obtained from a patient treated with radiotherapy plus ipilimumab. These receptors all stem from a human donor with non-small cell lung cancer who had stable disease on radiotherapy plus ipilimumab.

The chain links TRBV5-8 to TRBJ1-5; weak D call: TRBD1 (5 bases). CDR1 and CDR2 (germline): SGHTS, YDEGEE. V dropped 0 bases and J dropped 0 bases, with 13 bases sitting between them. The CDR3 has 17 residues. This CDR3 reads CASSLVKGRYSNQPQHF. For the CDR3, the DNA is TGTGCCAGCAGCTTGGTGAAGGGACGGTATAGCAATCAGCCCCAGCATTTT.

V gene TRBV30 combines with J gene TRBJ1-2; no firm D call. Per the germline V gene, CDR1 is GTSNPN and CDR2 is SVGIG (reference sequence). V was trimmed by 2 bases and J by 1 base, leaving 11 bases between them. The CDR3 length is 14 residues. CDR3 nucleotide sequence: TGTGCCTGGAGTCGGGAACAGCGTAACTATGGCTACACCTTC. It encodes CAWSREQRNYGYTF. Combining the CDR3 with reference TRBV30 and TRBJ1-2 gives the whole variable domain SQTIHQWPATLVQPVGSPLSLECTVEGTSNPNLYWYRQAAGRGLQLLFYSVGIGQISSEVPQNLSASRPQDRQFILSSKKLLLSDSGFYLCAWSREQRNYGYTFGSGTRLTVV.

This chain uses TRBV5-6 with TRBJ2-6; 7 nucleotides agree with TRBD1. The CDR3 spans 18 residues. The germline V gene encodes CDR1 SGHDT and CDR2 YYEEEE. Trimming removed 6 bases from V and 0 bases from J; junction bases left unmatched: 12. In DNA, the CDR3 is TGTGCCAGCAAATTCGGGGACAGCTACCCCTCTGGGGCCAACGTCCTGACTTTC. Translated: CASKFGDSYPSGANVLTF.

The V call is TRBV7-8, the J call TRBJ2-6; D is undetermined. The CDR3 length is 19 residues. V lost 5 bases and J 4 bases, leaving 24 bases between the germline ends. CDR1 is SGHVS, CDR2 FQNEAQ, per germline. CDR3 nucleotide sequence: TGTGCCAGCAGCCCGGAGAGGAGCCTCTCTCCACCCGGGGCCAACGTCCTGACTTTC. Its protein is CASSPERSLSPPGANVLTF.

The chain has TRBV5-1 and TRBJ1-6, with TRBD1 as a possible D gene (6 bases). Looked up from germline, CDR1 is SGHRS and CDR2 is YFSETQ. Trimming took off 2 bases at V and 8 bases at J, with 8 bases between the two ends. The CDR3 runs to 13 residues. Here the CDR3 reads CASSFEGDSPLHF. The CDR3 bases are TGCGCCAGCAGCTTTGAGGGGGATTCACCCCTCCACTTT.

This rearrangement joins TRBV5-6 to TRBJ2-5; D is perhaps TRBD1 (6 bases). This CDR3 has 13 residues. Germline lookup yields CDR1 SGHDT and CDR2 YYEEEE. The ends were cut back, 4 bases at V and 5 bases at J, with 12 bases in the middle. CDR3 nucleotides: TGTGCCAGCAGCGTAGGGGGATACGAGACCCAGTACTTC. Translating it yields CASSVGGYETQYF. The full variable domain, completed using reference TRBV5-6 and TRBJ2-5, is DAGVTQSPTHLIKTRGQQVTLRCSPKSGHDTVSWYQQALGQGPQFIFQYYEEEERQRGNFPDRFSGHQFPNYSSELNVNALLLGDSALYLCASSVGGYETQYFGPGTRLLVL.

The V gene is TRBV19, the J gene TRBJ1-1, with 7 bases aligning to TRBD1. Trimming at V came to 1 base and at J to 1 base, leaving 6 bases not matched to a gene. The CDR3 contains 16 residues. Germline CDR1 reads LNHDA; CDR2 reads SQIVND (reference sequence). The CDR3 sequence: CASSIASGTANTEAFF. The CDR3 nucleotides read TGTGCCAGTAGTATAGCCTCCGGGACAGCGAACACTGAAGCTTTCTTT.

This clone was counted between two and nine times. The chain uses TRBV5-1 and TRBJ2-3, with TRBD2 identical over 8 bases. The length of the CDR3 is 13 residues. Per germline, CDR1 SGHRS and CDR2 YFSETQ. Trimming removed 4 bases from V and 3 bases from J; junction bases left unmatched: 1. Here the CDR3 reads CASSGGGTDTQYF. The DNA for the CDR3 is TGCGCCAGCAGCGGCGGGGGGACAGATACGCAGTATTTT.

The J gene is TRBJ1-1, the V gene TRBV6-6; D is ambiguous. CDR1 MNHNY and CDR2 SVGAGI come from the germline V gene (reference sequence). The length of the CDR3 is 14 residues. The germline V and J ends were trimmed by 2 bases and 1 base, with 8 bases remaining between them. The CDR3 region has the DNA TGTGCCAGCAGTTACCCGGGCCCGAACACTGAAGCTTTCTTT. It specifies CASSYPGPNTEAFF.

The sample holds a few counts of this clone. The rearrangement links TRBV7-2 to TRBJ2-1; 9 bases agree with TRBD2. J gave up 6 bases and V 3 bases, and 9 bases lay outside the gene matches. The CDR3 is 16 residues long. CDR1 and CDR2 from the germline V gene are SGHTA and FQGNSA. The CDR3 bases are TGTGCCAGCAGCTTCAGGCGGGGGGGCCCCCTCAATGAGCAGTTCTTC. Protein sequence: CASSFRRGGPLNEQFF.

The chain combines TRBV6-6 with TRBJ1-1; 7 bases map to TRBD1. V lost 7 bases, J lost 0 bases, and 11 bases stayed unmatched. CDR3 size: 16 residues. CDR1 is MNHNY, CDR2 SVGAGI, per germline (reference sequence). CDR3 nucleotides: TGTGCCAGCACCCTCCAGGGGGGATCGTTGAACACTGAAGCTTTCTTT. As protein: CASTLQGGSLNTEAFF.

The rearrangement joins TRBV6-5 to TRBJ2-1; the match to TRBD2 covers 8 bases. Germline trimming cut 6 bases from V and 13 bases from J; bases unmatched to any gene: 11. The germline V gene has CDR1 MNHEY and CDR2 SVGAGI. CDR3 length: 13 residues. The CDR3 DNA is TGTGCCAGCAGCTCCGGACTAGCTCCTCACCAGTTCTTC. This sequence encodes CASSSGLAPHQFF.

This clone has just a few counts. This rearrangement joins TRBV5-6 to TRBJ2-7, with D possibly matching TRBD2 (6 bases). From germline, CDR1 is SGHDT and CDR2 YYEEEE. The CDR3 extends over 15 amino acids. V was shortened by 1 base and J by 0 bases, with 11 bases between the two germline ends. The CDR3 protein is CASSLQRVSSYEQYV. CDR3 coding DNA: TGTGCCAGCAGCTTGCAGCGGGTAAGCTCCTACGAGCAGTACGTC.

The V gene is TRBV4-3, the J gene TRBJ2-7; D is unresolved. V lost 3 bases to trimming and J lost 2 bases, with 17 bases between them. CDR3 size: 16 residues. Germline loops: CDR1 LGHNA, CDR2 YSLEER. In DNA, the CDR3 is TGCGCCAGCAGCCACGAGACGACACGTACTACCTACGAGCAGTACTTC. Residues: CASSHETTRTTYEQYF.

The chain is built from TRBV7-3 and TRBJ1-1; 7 nucleotides align to TRBD1. V was pared by 5 bases and J by 5 bases, with 5 bases of the junction left unmatched. The CDR3 has 13 amino acids. The germline gives CDR1 SGHTA, CDR2 FQGTGA. CDR3 sequence reads: CASSPDRDTEAFF. The CDR3, as DNA: TGTGCCAGCAGCCCCGACAGGGATACTGAAGCTTTCTTT. The complete variable domain, with remaining parts taken from reference TRBV7-3 and TRBJ1-1, reads GAGVSQTPSNKVTEKGKYVELRCDPISGHTALYWYRQSLGQGPEFLIYFQGTGAADDSGLPNDRFFAVRPEGSVSTLKIQRTERGDSAVYLCASSPDRDTEAFFGQGTRLTVV.